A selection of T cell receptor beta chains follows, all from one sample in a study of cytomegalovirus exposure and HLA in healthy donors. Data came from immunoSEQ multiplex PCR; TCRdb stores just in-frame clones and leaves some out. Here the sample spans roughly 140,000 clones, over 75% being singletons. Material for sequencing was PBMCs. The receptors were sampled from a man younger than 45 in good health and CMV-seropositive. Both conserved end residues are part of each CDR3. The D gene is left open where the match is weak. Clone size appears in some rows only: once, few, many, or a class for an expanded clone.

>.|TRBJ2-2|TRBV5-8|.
CASSLLLAVQELFF
TGTGCCAGCAGCTTGTTGTTAGCGGTCCAGGAGCTGTTTTTT
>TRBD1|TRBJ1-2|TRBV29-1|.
CSVGGGQGYGYTF
TGCAGCGTCGGAGGGGGACAGGGGTATGGCTACACCTTC
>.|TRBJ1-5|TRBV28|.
CASSLLRQPQHF
TGTGCCAGCAGTTTACTTAGACAGCCCCAGCATTTT
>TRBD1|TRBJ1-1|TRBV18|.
CASSPTGVEAFF
TGTGCCAGCTCACCGACAGGGGTTGAAGCTTTCTTT
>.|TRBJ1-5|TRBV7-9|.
CASSPTGRAPQHF
TGTGCCAGCAGCCCCACAGGGCGGGCGCCCCAGCATTTT
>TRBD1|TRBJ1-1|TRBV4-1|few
CASSQEEGQYEAFF
TGCGCCAGCAGCCAAGAGGAGGGACAGTATGAAGCTTTCTTT
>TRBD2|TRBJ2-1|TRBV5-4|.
CASSLGAGARDEQFF
TGTGCCAGCAGCTTGGGAGCGGGGGCTAGGGATGAGCAGTTCTTC
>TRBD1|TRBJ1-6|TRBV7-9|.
CASSWRQGTNSPLHF
TGTGCCAGCAGCTGGCGACAGGGAACAAATTCACCCCTCCACTTT
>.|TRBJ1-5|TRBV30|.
CAWSAVWAGNQPQHF
TGTGCCTGGAGTGCAGTCTGGGCAGGGAATCAGCCCCAGCATTTT
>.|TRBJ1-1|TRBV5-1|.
CASSFGGAEALF
TGCGCCAGCAGCTTCGGAGGGGCTGAAGCTCTCTTT
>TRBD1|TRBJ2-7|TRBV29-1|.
CSVEAGGRYEQYF
TGCAGCGTTGAGGCAGGGGGCCGGTACGAGCAGTACTTC
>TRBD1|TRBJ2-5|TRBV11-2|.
CASSLGQGVSETQYF
TGTGCCAGCAGCTTAGGCCAGGGGGTGTCAGAGACCCAGTACTTC
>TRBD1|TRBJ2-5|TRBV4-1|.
CASSQGTGIEGGRVETQYF
TGCGCCAGCAGCCAGGGGACAGGGATCGAAGGGGGGAGGGTCGAGACCCAGTACTTC
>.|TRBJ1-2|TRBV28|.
CASSLDRQVTGDGYTF
TGTGCCAGCAGTCTCGACAGACAGGTTACAGGCGATGGCTACACCTTC
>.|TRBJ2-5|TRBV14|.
CASSQVRWGRWYF
TGTGCCAGCAGCCAAGTTCGCTGGGGGCGCTGGTACTTC
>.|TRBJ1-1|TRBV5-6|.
CASSLAPAVRSLEDIEAFF
TGTGCCAGCAGCTTGGCCCCCGCAGTCCGATCACTAGAGGATATAGAAGCTTTCTTT
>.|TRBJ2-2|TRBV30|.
CAWRWQGFNTGELFF
TGTGCCTGGAGGTGGCAGGGGTTTAACACCGGGGAGCTGTTTTTT
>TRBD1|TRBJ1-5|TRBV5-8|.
CASKRTGTSQPQHF
TGTGCCAGCAAAAGGACAGGGACGTCTCAGCCCCAGCATTTT
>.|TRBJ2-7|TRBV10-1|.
CASSESGTYEQYF
TGCGCCAGCAGTGAATCCGGGACCTACGAGCAGTACTTC
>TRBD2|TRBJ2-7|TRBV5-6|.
CASSGRLAGVYEQYF
TGTGCCAGCAGCGGAAGACTAGCGGGGGTCTACGAGCAGTACTTC
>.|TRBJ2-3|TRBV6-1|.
CASSEGVGATDTQYF
TGTGCCAGCAGTGAAGGAGTGGGGGCGACAGATACGCAGTATTTT
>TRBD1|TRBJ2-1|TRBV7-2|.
CASSQDRDGNEQFF
TGTGCCAGCAGCCAGGACAGGGACGGGAATGAGCAGTTCTTC
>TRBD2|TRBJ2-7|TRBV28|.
CASSPRLAGLSSYEQYF
TGTGCCAGCAGCCCCCGACTAGCGGGCCTCTCCTCCTACGAGCAGTACTTC
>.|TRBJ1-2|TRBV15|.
CATSESGGTAAF
TGTGCCACCAGCGAAAGTGGGGGGACGGCTGCCTTC
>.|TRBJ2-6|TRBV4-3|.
CASSQESGVGVLTF
TGCGCCAGCAGCCAAGAGTCCGGGGTTGGCGTCCTGACTTTC
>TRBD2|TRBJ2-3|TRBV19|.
CASSKDPSGSFTDTQYF
TGTGCCAGTAGTAAAGACCCTAGCGGGTCCTTCACAGATACGCAGTATTTT
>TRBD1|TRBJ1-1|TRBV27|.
CASSLQGVRDTEAFF
TGTGCCAGCAGTTTACAGGGGGTGAGGGACACTGAAGCTTTCTTT
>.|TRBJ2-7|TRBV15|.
CATSRDRGGPYEQYF
TGTGCCACCAGCAGAGATAGGGGGGGACCCTACGAGCAGTACTTC
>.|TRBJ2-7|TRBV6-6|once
CASSYEGSYEQYF
TGTGCCAGCAGTTACGAAGGGAGCTACGAGCAGTACTTC
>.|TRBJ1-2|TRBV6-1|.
CASSERWTVYVGYTF
TGTGCCAGCAGTGAACGTTGGACAGTCTATGTTGGCTACACCTTC
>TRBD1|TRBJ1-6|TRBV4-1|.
CASSQDSAGGYSPLHF
TGCGCCAGCAGCCAAGATTCGGCAGGGGGATACTCACCCCTCCACTTT
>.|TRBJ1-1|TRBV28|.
CASNNAVNTEAFF
TGTGCCAGCAATAATGCAGTTAACACTGAAGCTTTCTTT
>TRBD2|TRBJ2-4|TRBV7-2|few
CASSLGYGRQNIQYF
TGTGCCAGCAGCTTAGGGTACGGGAGGCAAAACATTCAGTACTTC
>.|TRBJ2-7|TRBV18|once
CASSPMAGDYEQYF
TGTGCCAGCTCACCCATGGCCGGAGACTACGAGCAGTACTTC
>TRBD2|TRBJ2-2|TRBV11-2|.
CASSFSGRAGTGELFF
TGTGCCAGCAGCTTTAGCGGGAGGGCCGGAACCGGGGAGCTGTTTTTT
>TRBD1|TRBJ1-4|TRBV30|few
CAWSQPQGFNEKLFF
TGTGCCTGGAGCCAACCACAGGGGTTTAATGAAAAACTGTTTTTT
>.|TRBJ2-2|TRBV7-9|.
CASSLVEVEDTGELFF
TGTGCCAGCAGCTTAGTGGAGGTAGAGGACACCGGGGAGCTGTTTTTT
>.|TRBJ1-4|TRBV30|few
CAGGEEATNEKLFF
TGTGCCGGAGGGGAAGAGGCAACTAATGAAAAACTGTTTTTT
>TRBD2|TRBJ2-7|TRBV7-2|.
CASSLGASGSTYEQYF
TGTGCCAGCAGCCTAGGGGCTAGCGGTTCTACCTACGAGCAGTACTTC
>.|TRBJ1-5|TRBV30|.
CAWRGGYGSNQPQHF
TGTGCCTGGAGGGGGGGTTATGGGAGCAATCAGCCCCAGCATTTT
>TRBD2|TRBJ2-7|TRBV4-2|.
CASSQKGLAGEQYF
TGTGCCAGCAGCCAGAAGGGACTAGCGGGGGAGCAGTACTTC
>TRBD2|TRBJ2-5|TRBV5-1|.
CASSSAGGVQETQYF
TGCGCCAGCAGCTCAGCGGGGGGGGTCCAAGAGACCCAGTACTTC
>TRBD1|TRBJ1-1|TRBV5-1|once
CASSFRTGVMMNTEAFF
TGCGCCAGCAGCTTCCGGACAGGGGTAATGATGAACACTGAAGCTTTCTTT
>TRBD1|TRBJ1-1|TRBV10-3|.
CAISEGISGQGPPQAFF
TGTGCCATCAGTGAAGGGATTTCCGGACAGGGGCCACCACAAGCTTTCTTT
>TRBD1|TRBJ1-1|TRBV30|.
CASSGQVGTEAFF
TGTGCCTCTTCCGGACAGGTCGGCACTGAAGCTTTCTTT
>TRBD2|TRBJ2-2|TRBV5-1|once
CASSLWAGGLNTGELFF
TGCGCCAGCAGCCTCTGGGCGGGGGGCCTGAACACCGGGGAGCTGTTTTTT
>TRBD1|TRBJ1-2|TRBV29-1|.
CSVEGGDRTNYGYTF
TGCAGCGTTGAAGGCGGGGACAGGACTAACTATGGCTACACCTTC
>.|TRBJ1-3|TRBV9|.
CASSPRDQGPGNTIYF
TGTGCCAGCAGCCCTCGTGACCAGGGGCCTGGAAACACCATATATTTT
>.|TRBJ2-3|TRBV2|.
CASRRQGGITDTQYF
TGTGCCAGCAGGAGGCAGGGCGGTATTACAGATACGCAGTATTTT
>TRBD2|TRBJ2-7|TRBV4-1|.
CASSQGTSGLTYEQYF
TGCGCCAGCAGCCAAGGAACTAGCGGCCTGACCTACGAGCAGTACTTC